The 5 T cell receptor beta chains in this list originate from one sample, sequenced in a study of blood T cell repertoires in COVID-19 (dated by TCRdb to the early 2020s). The method behind the library was the immunoSEQ multiplex PCR assay. TCRdb obtained this table from immuneACCESS and retained in-frame rearrangements with V and J assigned. These tables miss some clones; where compared with another copy, unresolved V genes account for less than half of the shortfall, and the remainder is unexplained. The table for this sample lists under 350,000 clones; around nine tenths of them were counted only once. The top ten hold approximately 1.8% of the sample. Source material: peripheral blood. The origin of the receptors is a woman aged 25-40 years with COVID-19, enrolled during active disease.

The chain carries TRBV27 and TRBJ2-6; 7 bases are a match to TRBD1. Trimming took 5 bases from V and 5 from J; bases not matched to a gene: 6. Looked up from germline, CDR1 is MNHEY and CDR2 is SMNVEV (reference sequence). The CDR3 contains 15 residues. In DNA form, the CDR3 reads TGTGCCAGCAGTGTAACAGGGGTGTGGGCCAACGTCCTGACTTTC. Amino acids: CASSVTGVWANVLTF.

This sequence joins TRBV5-1 and TRBJ1-3; no clear D. The V end lost 0 bases, the J end lost 0 bases, and 10 bases lay between the germline ends. Germline V gene data show CDR1 as SGHRS and CDR2 as YFSETQ. This CDR3 region has 16 residues. As DNA, the CDR3 is TGCGCCAGCAGCTTGGCCTCCCGCAGCTCTGGAAACACCATATATTTT. This translates into CASSLASRSSGNTIYF.

This chain connects TRBV19 to TRBJ1-1; 7 bases agree with TRBD1. J was trimmed by 1 base and V by 4 bases; bases with no gene match: 0. Germline V gives CDR1 LNHDA, CDR2 SQIVND (reference sequence). The CDR3 runs to 13 residues. CDR3 nucleotides: TGTGCCAGTAGTACAGGGGGGAACACTGAAGCTTTCTTT. Residues: CASSTGGNTEAFF. Full variable domain (rest looked up from reference TRBV19 and TRBJ1-1): DGGITQSPKYLFRKEGQNVTLSCEQNLNHDAMYWYRQDPGQGLRLIYYSQIVNDFQKGDIAEGYSVSREKKESFPLTVTSAQKNPTAFYLCASSTGGNTEAFFGQGTRLTVV.

The chain links TRBV7-9 to TRBJ1-1; maybe TRBD1 (6 bases). Germline V gene lookup returns CDR1 SEHNR and CDR2 FQNEAQ (reference sequence). The CDR3 is 13 amino acids. Trimming cost V 5 bases and J 8 bases, with 15 bases left between them. The CDR3, as DNA: TGTGCCAGCAGCCCAGGGACACGAGCCGAAGCTTTCTTT. Translated, it gives CASSPGTRAEAFF.

V usage is TRBV11-3 and J usage is TRBJ2-7, with 9 bases aligning to TRBD1. This CDR3 region has 14 residues. V lost 4 bases, J lost 4 bases, and 5 bases stayed unmatched. Germline V CDR1 and CDR2: SGHNT, YENEEA. CDR3 nucleotide sequence: TGTGCCAGCAGCTGGACAGGGGTCGATTACGAGCAGTACTTC. This gives the protein CASSWTGVDYEQYF.